This TCR beta chain came from a study of T cell responses to AZD1222 COVID-19 vaccine. Study-level results: Two doses of AZD1222 preceded a rise in Spike-specific TCR breadth and depth. Vaccine-associated CD4 TCRs ranged over spike, dominating at 160-218 and 743-854.

V shed 2 bases and J shed 0 bases, with 6 bases lying between them. CDR1 is SGHRS and CDR2 is YFSETQ in the germline V gene. CDR3 size: 14 residues. About this clone itself: Its antigen is unidentified.

Sequenced by immunoSEQ multiplex PCR; TCRdb stores in-frame clones only, minus some. This sample carries over 100,000 clones, roughly 89% of them seen once, and the ten largest clones take about 6%. This chain joins TRBV5-1 and TRBJ2-1; D is perhaps TRBD2 (5 bases). The sequence derives from an adult in good health. The material sequenced was peripheral blood, taken on day 0 of AZD1222 vaccination. The CDR3 sequence: CASSLAVSYNEQFF. CDR3 sequence (DNA): TGCGCCAGCAGCTTAGCGGTCTCCTACAATGAGCAGTTCTTC.